Below are 2 T cell receptor beta chains sequenced from a single sample in a study of blood T cell repertoires in COVID-19. Clones were sequenced by immunoSEQ multiplex PCR, and TCRdb holds only the in-frame ones, with some missing. The sample holds 150,000 to 200,000 clones, 85% to 90% seen once. Material: peripheral blood. These receptor sequences come from a man aged 35 to 55 with active or convalescent COVID-19.

This rearrangement joins TRBV12-3 or TRBV12-4 to TRBJ2-1; no clear D gene. The CDR3 is 11 amino acids. V was clipped by 5 bases and J by 6 bases, with 5 bases between them. The CDR3: CASSPLNEQFF. The CDR3 nucleotides read TGTGCCAGCAGTCCCCTCAATGAGCAGTTCTTC.

This clone came up once. This rearrangement joins TRBV19 to TRBJ1-2; 7 bases are shared with TRBD1. The germline gives CDR1 LNHDA, CDR2 SQIVND (reference sequence). The length of the CDR3 is 13 residues. V lost 10 bases and J lost 2; bases outside the gene matches: 7. The CDR3 is CAIKGALNYGYTF. CDR3 DNA sequence: TGTGCCATCAAGGGGGCTTTGAACTATGGCTACACCTTC.